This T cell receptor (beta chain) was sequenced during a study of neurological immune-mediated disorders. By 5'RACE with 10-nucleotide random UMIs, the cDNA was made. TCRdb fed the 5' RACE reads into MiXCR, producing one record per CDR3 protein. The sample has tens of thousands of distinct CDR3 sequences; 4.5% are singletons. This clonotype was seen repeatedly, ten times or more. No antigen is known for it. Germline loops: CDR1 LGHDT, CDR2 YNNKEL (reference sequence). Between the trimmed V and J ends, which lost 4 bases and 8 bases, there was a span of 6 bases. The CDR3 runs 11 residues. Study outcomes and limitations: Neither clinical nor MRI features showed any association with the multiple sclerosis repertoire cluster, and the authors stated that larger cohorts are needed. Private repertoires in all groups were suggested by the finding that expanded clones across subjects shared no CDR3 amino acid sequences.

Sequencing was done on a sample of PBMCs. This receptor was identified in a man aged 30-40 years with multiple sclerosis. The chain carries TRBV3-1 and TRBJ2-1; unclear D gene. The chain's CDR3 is CASSLWDEQFF. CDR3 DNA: TGTGCCAGCAGCCTCTGGGATGAGCAGTTCTTC.